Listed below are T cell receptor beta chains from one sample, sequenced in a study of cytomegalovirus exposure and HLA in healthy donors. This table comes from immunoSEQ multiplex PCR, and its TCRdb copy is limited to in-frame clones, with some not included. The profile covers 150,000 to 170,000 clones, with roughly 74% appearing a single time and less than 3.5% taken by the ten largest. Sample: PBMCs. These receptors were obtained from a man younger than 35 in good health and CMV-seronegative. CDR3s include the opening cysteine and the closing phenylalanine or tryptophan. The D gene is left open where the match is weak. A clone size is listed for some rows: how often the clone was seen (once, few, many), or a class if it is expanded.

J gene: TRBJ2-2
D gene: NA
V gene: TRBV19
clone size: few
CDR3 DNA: TGTGCCAGTAGTATCGGGCAGGGCACCGGGGAGCTGTTTTTT
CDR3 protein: CASSIGQGTGELFF

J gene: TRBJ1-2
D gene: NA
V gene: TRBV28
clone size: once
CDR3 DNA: TGTGCCAGCAGTTCCCCGACAGGTGGACTCTATGGCTACACCTTC
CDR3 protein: CASSSPTGGLYGYTF

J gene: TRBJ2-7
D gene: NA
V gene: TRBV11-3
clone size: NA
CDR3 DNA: TGTGCCAGCAGCCCAGCCAGGGCTGGCGAGCAGTACTTC
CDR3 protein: CASSPARAGEQYF

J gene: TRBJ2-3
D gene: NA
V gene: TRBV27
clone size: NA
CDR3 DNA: TGTGCCAGCAGTTTCCCCTTTCAGTATTTT
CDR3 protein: CASSFPFQYF

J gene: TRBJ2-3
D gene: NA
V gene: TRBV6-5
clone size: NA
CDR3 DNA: TGTGCCAGCAGGGTCCCGGGAACAGATACGCAGTATTTT
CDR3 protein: CASRVPGTDTQYF

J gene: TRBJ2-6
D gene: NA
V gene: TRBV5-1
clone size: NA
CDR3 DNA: TGCGCCAGCAGCTTGGTTAGGACGGCGAGCTCTGGGGCCAACGGCCTGACTTTC
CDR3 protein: CASSLVRTASSGANGLTF

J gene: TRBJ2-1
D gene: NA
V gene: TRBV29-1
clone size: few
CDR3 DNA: TGCAGCGTTGTTCGGTGGTCCGGCTCCTACAATGAGCAGTTCTTC
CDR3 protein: CSVVRWSGSYNEQFF

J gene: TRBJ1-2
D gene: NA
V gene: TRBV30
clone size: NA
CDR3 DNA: TGTGCCTGGAGCCGGGGGGCGAAGGGCTACACCTTC
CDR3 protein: CAWSRGAKGYTF

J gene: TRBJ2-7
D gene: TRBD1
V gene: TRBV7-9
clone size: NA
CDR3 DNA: TGTGCCAGCAGCCCACCCGGACAGGCCTACGAGCAGTACTTC
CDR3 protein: CASSPPGQAYEQYF

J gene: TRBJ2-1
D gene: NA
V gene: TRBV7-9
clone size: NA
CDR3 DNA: TGTGCCAGCAGCCCAAACCGGGATGTACTCTACAATGAGCAGTTCTTC
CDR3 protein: CASSPNRDVLYNEQFF

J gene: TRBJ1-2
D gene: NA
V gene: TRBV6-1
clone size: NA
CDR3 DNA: TGTGCCAGCAGCAGGGACACAGGGAGTTATGGCTACACCTTC
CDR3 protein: CASSRDTGSYGYTF

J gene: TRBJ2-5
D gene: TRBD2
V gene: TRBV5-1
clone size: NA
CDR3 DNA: TGCGCCAGCAGCCCCGGACTAGCGGGGGGCTTGAGCCAAGAGACCCAGTACTTC
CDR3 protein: CASSPGLAGGLSQETQYF

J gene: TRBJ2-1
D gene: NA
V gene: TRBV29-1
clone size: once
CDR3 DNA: TGCAGCGTTGAAGCCCCCCGTGAGCAGTTCTTC
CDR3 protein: CSVEAPREQFF

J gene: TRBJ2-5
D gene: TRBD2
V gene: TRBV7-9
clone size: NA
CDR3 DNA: TGTGCCAGCAGCGCAGGAGTAGCGGGGGGAGAGACCCAGTACTTC
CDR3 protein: CASSAGVAGGETQYF

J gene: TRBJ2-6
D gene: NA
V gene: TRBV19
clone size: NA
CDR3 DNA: TGTGCCAGTACTCAGGTTTTTGGGGCCAACGGCCTGACTTTC
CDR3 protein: CASTQVFGANGLTF

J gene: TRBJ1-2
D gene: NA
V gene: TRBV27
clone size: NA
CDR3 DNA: TGTGCCAGCAGTTTATCCGGGGGGTATGGTGGCTACACCTTC
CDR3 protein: CASSLSGGYGGYTF

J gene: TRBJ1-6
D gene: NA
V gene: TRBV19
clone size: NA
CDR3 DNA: TGTGCCAGTAGTATGAGCGGGGCCAATTCACCCCTCCACTTT
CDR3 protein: CASSMSGANSPLHF

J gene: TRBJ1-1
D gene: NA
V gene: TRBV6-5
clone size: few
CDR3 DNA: TGTGCCAGCAGCCCCGACGGGGGGCGAACTGAAGCTTTCTTT
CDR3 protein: CASSPDGGRTEAFF

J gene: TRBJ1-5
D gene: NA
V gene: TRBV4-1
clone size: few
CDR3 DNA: TGCGCCAGCAACCAAGAACCGGGGGGGAAGCCCAATCAGCCCCAGCATTTT
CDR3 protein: CASNQEPGGKPNQPQHF

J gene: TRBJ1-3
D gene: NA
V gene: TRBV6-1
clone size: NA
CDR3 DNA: TGTGCCAGCTCCTATGAGGGTAACACCATATATTTT
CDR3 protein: CASSYEGNTIYF

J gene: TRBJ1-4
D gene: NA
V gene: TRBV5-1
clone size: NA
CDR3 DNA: TGCGCCAGCAGCTTGGGGACAACGTGGGGAGAAAAACTGTTTTTT
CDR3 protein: CASSLGTTWGEKLFF

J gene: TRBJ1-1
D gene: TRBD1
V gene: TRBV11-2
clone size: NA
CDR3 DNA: TGTGCCAGCAGGACGGGGCAGGGGGACACTGAAGCTTTCTTT
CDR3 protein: CASRTGQGDTEAFF

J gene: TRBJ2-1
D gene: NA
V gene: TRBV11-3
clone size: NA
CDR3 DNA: TGTGCCAGCAGCCCGGACAGAACCTACAATGAGCAGTTCTTC
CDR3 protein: CASSPDRTYNEQFF

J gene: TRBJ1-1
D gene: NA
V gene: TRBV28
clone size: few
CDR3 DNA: TGTGCCAGCAGTCCCCCGGTCGCCAACACTGAAGCTTTCTTT
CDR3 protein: CASSPPVANTEAFF

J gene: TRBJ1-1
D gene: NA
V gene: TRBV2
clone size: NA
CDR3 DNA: TGTGCCAGCAGTGAGCAGGGCGTCGGCACTGAAGCTTTCTTT
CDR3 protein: CASSEQGVGTEAFF

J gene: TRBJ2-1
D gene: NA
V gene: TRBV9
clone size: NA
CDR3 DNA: TGTGCCAGCAGCCCTCGCGGGTTGTACAATGAGCAGTTCTTC
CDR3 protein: CASSPRGLYNEQFF

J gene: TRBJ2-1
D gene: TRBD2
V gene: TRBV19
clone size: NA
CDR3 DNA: TGTGCCAGTAGTGGGGGACTAGCGGGGGGCGGTGAGCAGTTCTTC
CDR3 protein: CASSGGLAGGGEQFF

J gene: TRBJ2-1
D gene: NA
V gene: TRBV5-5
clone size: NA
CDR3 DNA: TGTGCCAGCAGCTTGCGAGGAAGCTCCTACAATGAGCAGTTCTTC
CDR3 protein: CASSLRGSSYNEQFF

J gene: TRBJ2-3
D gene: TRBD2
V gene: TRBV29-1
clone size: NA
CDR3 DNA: TGCAGCGTTGAACGGCGGGGGGGCGGGGCGATCGATACGCAGTATTTT
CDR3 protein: CSVERRGGGAIDTQYF

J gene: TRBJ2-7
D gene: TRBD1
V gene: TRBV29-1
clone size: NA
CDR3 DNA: TGCAGCGTCCACGGGACAGAAAACTCCTACGAGCAGTACTTC
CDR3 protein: CSVHGTENSYEQYF

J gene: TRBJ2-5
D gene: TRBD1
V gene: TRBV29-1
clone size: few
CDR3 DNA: TGCAGCGTACCGATACAGGGGAGAGAGACCCAGTACTTC
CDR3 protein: CSVPIQGRETQYF

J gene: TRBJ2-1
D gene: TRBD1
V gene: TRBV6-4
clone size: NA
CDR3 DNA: TGTGCCAGCAGCCCGATCGGGACAGGCTACAATGAGCAGTTCTTC
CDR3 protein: CASSPIGTGYNEQFF

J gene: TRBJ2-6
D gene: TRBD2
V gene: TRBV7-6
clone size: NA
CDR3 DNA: TGTGCCAGCAGTTTGACGGGGGGGAACTCTGGGGCCAACGGCCTGACTTTC
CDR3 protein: CASSLTGGNSGANGLTF

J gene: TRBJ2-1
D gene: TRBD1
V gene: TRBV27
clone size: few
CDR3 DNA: TGTGCCAGCACCCTCATGACAGGGTCCTACAATGAGCAGTTCTTC
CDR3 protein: CASTLMTGSYNEQFF

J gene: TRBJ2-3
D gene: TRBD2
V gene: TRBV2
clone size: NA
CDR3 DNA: TGTGCCAGCAGTGACGGGCTAGCGGGGCACACAGATACGCAGTATTTT
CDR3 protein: CASSDGLAGHTDTQYF

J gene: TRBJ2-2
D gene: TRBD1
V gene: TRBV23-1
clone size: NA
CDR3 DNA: TGCGCCAGCAGTCAGCCGATCCCCAGGGGGCTACTAACCGATTCCGCGAACACCGGGGAGCTGTTTTTT
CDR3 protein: CASSQPIPRGLLTDSANTGELFF

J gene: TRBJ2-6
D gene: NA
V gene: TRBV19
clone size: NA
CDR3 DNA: TGTGCCGGTAGTACTGCCCGTAGCTCTGGGGCCAACGTCCTGACTTTC
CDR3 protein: CAGSTARSSGANVLTF

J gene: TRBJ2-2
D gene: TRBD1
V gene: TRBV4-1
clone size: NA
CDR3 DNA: TGCGCCAGCAGCCACCCCGGGACAGGGAACACCGGGGAGCTGTTTTTT
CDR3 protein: CASSHPGTGNTGELFF

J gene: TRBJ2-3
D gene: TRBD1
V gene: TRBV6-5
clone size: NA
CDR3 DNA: TGTGCCAGCACCCCCGGCCAGGGGGTACTGGATACGCAGTATTTT
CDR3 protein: CASTPGQGVLDTQYF

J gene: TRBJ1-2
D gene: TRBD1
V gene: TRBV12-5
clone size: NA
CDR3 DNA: TGTGCTAGTGTTCCCCGTTTGGGACAGGGAGACACCTTC
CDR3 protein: CASVPRLGQGDTF

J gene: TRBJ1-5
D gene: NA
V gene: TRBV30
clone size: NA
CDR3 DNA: TGTGCCTGGAGTAGGAGTAGCAATCAGCCCCAGCATTTT
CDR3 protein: CAWSRSSNQPQHF

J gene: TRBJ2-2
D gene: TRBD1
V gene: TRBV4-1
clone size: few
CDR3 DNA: TGCGCCAGCAGCCTAAGGGGGCAACTGGGCGGGGAGCTGTTTTTT
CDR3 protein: CASSLRGQLGGELFF

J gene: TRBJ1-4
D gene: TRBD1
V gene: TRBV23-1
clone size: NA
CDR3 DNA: TGCGCCAGCGTCCAGGACAGGGGGCGCGGTAATGAAAAACTGTTTTTT
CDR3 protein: CASVQDRGRGNEKLFF

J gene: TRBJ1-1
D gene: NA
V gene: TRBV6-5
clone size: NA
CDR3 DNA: TGTGCCAGCAGTTACGAAGGGACTTTGAACACTGAAGCTTTCTTT
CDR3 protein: CASSYEGTLNTEAFF

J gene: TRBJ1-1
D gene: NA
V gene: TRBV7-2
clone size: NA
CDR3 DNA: TGTGCCAGTAGGGGGGGCTTGAACACTGAAGCTTTCTTT
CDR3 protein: CASRGGLNTEAFF

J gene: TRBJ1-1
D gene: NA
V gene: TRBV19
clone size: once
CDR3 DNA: TGTGCCAGTAGTATACAGGCCCAGGGCACTGAAGCTTTCTTT
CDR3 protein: CASSIQAQGTEAFF

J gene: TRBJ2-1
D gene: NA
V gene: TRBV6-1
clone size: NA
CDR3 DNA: TGTGCCAGCAGTGGTCAGGGTAATGAGCAGTTCTTC
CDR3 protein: CASSGQGNEQFF

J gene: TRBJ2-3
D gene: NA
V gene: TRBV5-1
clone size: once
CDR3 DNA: TGCGCCAGCAGCTTGTTTCACAGGGAATCCACAGATACGCAGTATTTT
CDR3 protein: CASSLFHRESTDTQYF

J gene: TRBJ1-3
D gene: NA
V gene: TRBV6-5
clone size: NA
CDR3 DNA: TGTGCCAGCAGTTACTCGGTTGGGGGCGCTGGAAACACCATATATTTT
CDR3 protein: CASSYSVGGAGNTIYF

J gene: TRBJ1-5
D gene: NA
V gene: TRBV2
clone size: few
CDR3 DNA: TGTGCCAGCAGTGAATATCGCGGGGGAGGGGCACGCAATCAGCCCCAGCATTTT
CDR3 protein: CASSEYRGGGARNQPQHF

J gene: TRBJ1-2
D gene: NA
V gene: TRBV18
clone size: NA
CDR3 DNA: TGTGCCAGCTCACCTCTTCGCGCGGACTATGGCTACACCTTC
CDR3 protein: CASSPLRADYGYTF

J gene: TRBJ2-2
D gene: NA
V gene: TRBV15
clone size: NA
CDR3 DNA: TGTGCCACCAGCAGGGACACGAACACCGGGGAGCTGTTTTTT
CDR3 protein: CATSRDTNTGELFF

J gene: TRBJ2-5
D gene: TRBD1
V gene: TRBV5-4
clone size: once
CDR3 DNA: TGTGCCAGCAGGGGACAGGAGGCACAGGAGACCCAGTACTTC
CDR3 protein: CASRGQEAQETQYF

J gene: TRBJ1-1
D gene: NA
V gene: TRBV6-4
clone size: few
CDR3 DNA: TGTGCCAGCAGAGCTACAGAGTACACTGAAGCTTTCTTT
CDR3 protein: CASRATEYTEAFF

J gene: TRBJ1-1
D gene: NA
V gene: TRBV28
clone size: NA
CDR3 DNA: TGTGCCAGCAGTCCGACTTGGAACACTGAAGCTTTCTTT
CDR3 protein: CASSPTWNTEAFF